Here is one T cell receptor (beta chain) with its context. The data derive from a study of OX40 agonist ivuxolimab in advanced cancers. As for the study in general: Prior anti-PD-1, anti-PD-L1 or anti-CTLA-4 therapy was allowed; 40% had some.

Data came from immunoSEQ multiplex PCR; TCRdb stores just in-frame clones and leaves some out. The data contain around 65,000 clones, almost 90% of them singletons. This CDR3 contains 14 residues. With 6 bases clipped from V and 8 bases from J, the junction kept 10 bases outside the gene matches. From germline, CDR1 is MNHNS and CDR2 SASEGT. The receptor was derived from an adult with an advanced solid tumor such as melanoma, head and neck, liver or kidney cancer. The chain combines TRBV6-1 with TRBJ1-2; 9 nucleotides align to TRBD1. The specimen was CD4+ or CD8+ T cells sorted from blood, collected in a trial of the OX40 agonist ivuxolimab. The CDR3 reads CASRVKDRGWGYTF. The DNA of the CDR3 is TGTGCCAGCAGGGTTAAGGACAGGGGATGGGGCTACACCTTC.